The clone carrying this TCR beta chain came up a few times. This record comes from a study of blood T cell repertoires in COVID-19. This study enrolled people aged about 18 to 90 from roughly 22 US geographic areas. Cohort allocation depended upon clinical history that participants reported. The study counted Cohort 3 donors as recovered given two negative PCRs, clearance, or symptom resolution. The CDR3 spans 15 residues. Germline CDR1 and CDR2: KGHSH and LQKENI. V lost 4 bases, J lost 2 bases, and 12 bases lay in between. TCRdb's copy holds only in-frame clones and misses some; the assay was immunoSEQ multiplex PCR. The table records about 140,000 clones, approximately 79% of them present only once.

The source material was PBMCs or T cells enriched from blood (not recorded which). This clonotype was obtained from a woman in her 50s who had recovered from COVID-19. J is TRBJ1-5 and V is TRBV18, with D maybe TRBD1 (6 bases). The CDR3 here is CASSLGGVGNQPQHF. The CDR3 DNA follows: TGTGCCAGCTCACTAGGGGGAGTTGGCAATCAGCCCCAGCATTTT. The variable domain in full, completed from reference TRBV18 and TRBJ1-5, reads NAGVMQNPRHLVRRRGQEARLRCSPMKGHSHVYWYRQLPEEGLKFMVYLQKENIIDESGMPKERFSAEFPKEGPSILRIQQVVRGDSAAYFCASSLGGVGNQPQHFGDGTRLSIL.